Shown below are 26 T cell receptor beta chains from a single sample sequenced in a study of glioma-infiltrating T cells after dendritic cell vaccination. TCRdb keeps only in-frame clones here, not all; method: immunoSEQ multiplex PCR. The repertoire consists of more than 20,000 clones, with 79% occurring once and the leading ten covering about 34%. Material: blood, obtained before dendritic cell vaccination. The receptors were gathered from a human donor with glioblastoma.

The V call is TRBV5-1, the J call TRBJ2-7, with D maybe TRBD1 (5 bases). The CDR3 has 15 residues. Trimming removed 4 bases at V and 2 bases at J, with 16 bases between. From germline, CDR1 is SGHRS and CDR2 YFSETQ. This CDR3 is CASSRDSGAPYEQYF. Here the CDR3 DNA reads TGCGCCAGCAGCCGTGACTCTGGGGCCCCCTACGAGCAGTACTTC.

The rearrangement links TRBV21-1 to TRBJ2-7; the DNA was not compared with TRBD1, the D call given in the table. TRBV21-1 is a pseudogene locus. This CDR3 has 14 residues. The CDR3 loop reads CASSKGDRDHEQYF. CDR3 nucleotide sequence: TGTGCCAGCAGCAAAGGGGACAGGGACCACGAGCAGTACTTC.

This chain uses TRBV6-5 with TRBJ2-2; 8 bases match TRBD1. The length of the CDR3 is 15 residues. V dropped 10 bases and J dropped 4; count of bases not matched to a gene: 11. Germline CDR1 reads MNHEY; CDR2 reads SVGAGI. Written as DNA, the CDR3 is TGTGCCACCTTCACAGGGGGATTAGGCACCGGGGAGCTGTTTTTT. Translated: CATFTGGLGTGELFF.

V usage is TRBV7-3 and J usage is TRBJ1-2; TRBD1 aligns across 10 bases. Germline CDR1 and CDR2: SGHTA and FQGTGA. The CDR3 contains 13 residues. Trimming removed 11 bases from V and 1 base from J; junction bases left unmatched: 4. DNA for the CDR3: TGTGCCCCCCGGACAGGGGGTAACTATGGCTACACCTTC. The encoded protein is CAPRTGGNYGYTF. The whole variable domain, remainder taken from reference TRBV7-3 and TRBJ1-2, is GAGVSQTPSNKVTEKGKYVELRCDPISGHTALYWYRQSLGQGPEFLIYFQGTGAADDSGLPNDRFFAVRPEGSVSTLKIQRTERGDSAVYLCAPRTGGNYGYTFGSGTRLTVV.

The V gene is TRBV9, the J gene TRBJ2-7; 12 bases are a match to TRBD2. Germline V gene sequence: CDR1 SGDLS, CDR2 YYNGEE. Unmatched junction bases numbered 2, after V lost 0 bases and J lost 4 bases. The CDR3 length is 15 residues. CDR3 in DNA: TGTGCCAGCAGCGTAGGACTAGCGGGAGATTACGAGCAGTACTTC. The encoded protein is CASSVGLAGDYEQYF.

CDR3 bases: TGTGCCAGCAGCTTGGACAGTGGCTCTGGAAACACCATATATTTT. Encoded protein: CASSLDSGSGNTIYF. V is TRBV5-5 and J is TRBJ1-3; D unclear. The germline V gene has CDR1 SGHKS and CDR2 YYEKEE (reference sequence). The CDR3 runs 15 residues. Trimming cost V 0 bases and J 0 bases, with 7 bases left between them.

V and J are TRBV7-2 and TRBJ2-1; D is possibly TRBD2 (5 bases). Between the trimmed V and J ends, which lost 8 bases and 3 bases, there was a span of 17 bases. This CDR3 is 15 amino acids long. In germline, CDR1 is SGHTA, CDR2 FQGNSA. CDR3 region: CASGIARAIYNEQFF. The CDR3 region has the DNA TGTGCCAGCGGAATAGCGAGGGCTATCTACAATGAGCAGTTCTTC.

This clone occurred a few times. The chain uses TRBV30 and TRBJ1-1; TRBD1 agrees at 9 bases. V was pared by 3 bases and J by 8 bases, with 10 bases of the junction left unmatched. The CDR3 spans 14 residues. From germline, CDR1 is GTSNPN and CDR2 SVGIG (reference sequence). The CDR3 spells CAWSFTGTGQEAFF. CDR3 sequence (DNA): TGTGCCTGGAGCTTTACCGGGACAGGGCAGGAAGCTTTCTTT.

This chain uses TRBV7-9 with TRBJ2-7; 9 bases are shared with TRBD1. CDR3 length equals 13 residues. CDR1 SEHNR and CDR2 FQNEAQ come from the germline V gene (reference sequence). Losses at the gene ends were 4 bases for V and 7 bases for J; bases not matched to a gene: 5. The CDR3 nucleotides read TGTGCCAGCAGCTGGACAGGGGTTGGGGAGCAGTACTTC. This sequence encodes CASSWTGVGEQYF.

This clone came up once. The chain is built from TRBV30 and TRBJ2-4; tentatively, D is TRBD1 (5 bases). The CDR3 consists of 12 residues. Germline CDR1 GTSNPN, CDR2 SVGIG (reference sequence). Trimming cost V 1 base and J 4 bases, with 5 bases left between them. CDR3 sequence (DNA): TGTGCCTGGAGTGACAGGAAAAACATTCAGTACTTC. Its protein product is CAWSDRKNIQYF.

CDR3 nucleotides: TGTGCCTTGGAGGTGGATATCCGGTATGGCGAGCAGTACTTC. It encodes CALEVDIRYGEQYF. This chain links TRBV30 with TRBJ2-7; D is perhaps TRBD2 (5 bases). In germline, CDR1 is GTSNPN, CDR2 SVGIG (reference sequence). Trimming stripped 7 bases from V and 6 bases from J, with 22 bases between. This CDR3 is built from 14 residues.

This chain joins TRBV5-1 and TRBJ2-7, with TRBD1 matching 9 bases. The CDR3 loop spans 14 amino acids. Trimming took 0 bases from V and 6 from J; bases not matched to a gene: 4. Germline V CDR1 and CDR2: SGHRS, YFSETQ. The CDR3, as DNA: TGCGCCAGCAGCTTGGACAGGGGGCTCGTCGAGCAGTACTTC. Its protein is CASSLDRGLVEQYF.

With regard to this clone: Sequence at one end of the junction differs from germline and may be a read error. This rearrangement joins TRBV30 to TRBJ1-2; D remains ambiguous. Germline CDR1 and CDR2: GTSNPN and SVGIG (reference sequence). CDR3 length equals 15 residues. The CDR3: CAWSAHIGVNYGHTF. Written as DNA, the CDR3 is TGTGCCTGGAGTGCCCATATCGGGGTTAACTATGGCCACACCTTC.

This rearrangement joins TRBV29-1 to TRBJ2-5; 7 bases fit TRBD1. Germline V lookup: CDR1 SQVTM, CDR2 ANQGSEA. V trimming: 7 bases; J trimming: 5 bases; junction bases outside the gene matches: 7. The CDR3 length is 12 residues. The CDR3: CSGGQLPETQYF. The CDR3 DNA sequence: TGCAGCGGGGGACAGCTCCCGGAGACCCAGTACTTC. The full variable domain, with the rest looked up from reference TRBV29-1 and TRBJ2-5, is SAVISQKPSRDICQRGTSLTIQCQVDSQVTMMFWYRQQPGQSLTLIATANQGSEATYESGFVIDKFPISRPNLTFSTLTVSNMSPEDSSIYLCSGGQLPETQYFGPGTRLLVL.

CDR3 loop: CASSSLAPSADRHPDTQYF. The CDR3 coding sequence is TGTGCCAGCAGCTCCTTAGCCCCCTCCGCCGACAGGCACCCAGATACGCAGTATTTT. The chain couples TRBV5-4 to TRBJ2-3; possible D gene TRBD1, 6 bases. Germline values: CDR1 SGHNT, CDR2 YYREEE (reference sequence). Between the trimmed V and J ends, which lost 3 bases and 4 bases, there was a span of 27 bases. This CDR3 has 19 amino acids.

The chain combines TRBV5-4 with TRBJ2-3; D gene ambiguous. Trimming pared 3 bases from V and 0 bases from J, leaving 8 bases between. Germline CDR1 SGHNT, CDR2 YYREEE (reference sequence). The CDR3 sequence is 14 residues long. CDR3 nucleotides: TGTGCCAGCAGCTGGCAGACTAGCACAGATACGCAGTATTTT. Residues: CASSWQTSTDTQYF.

The chain has TRBV21-1 and TRBJ2-7; the D segment call TRBD2 is taken from the table without a DNA check. TRBV21-1 is tagged as a pseudogene. The length of the CDR3 is 13 residues. The CDR3 sequence is CASSTTGGREQYF. CDR3 DNA sequence: TGTGCCAGCAGCACAACGGGGGGCCGCGAGCAGTACTTC.

This rearrangement joins TRBV6-4 to TRBJ2-3, with 9 nucleotides matching TRBD2. The CDR3 runs to 15 residues. Per germline, CDR1 MRHNA and CDR2 SNTAGT. Trimming took 6 bases from V and 3 from J; bases not matched to a gene: 7. This CDR3 is CASRGGRAPTDTQYF. CDR3 nucleotide sequence: TGTGCCAGCAGAGGCGGGAGGGCCCCGACAGATACGCAGTATTTT.

The V and J genes are TRBV2 and TRBJ1-5, with a tentative D call TRBD1 (5 bases). This CDR3 is 13 amino acids long. The V end lost 6 bases, the J end lost 7 bases, and 13 bases lay between the germline ends. The germline V gene encodes CDR1 SNHLY and CDR2 FYNNEI. CDR3 in amino acids: CASRPGRDQPQHF. CDR3 DNA: TGTGCCAGCAGGCCCGGGCGGGACCAGCCCCAGCATTTT.

This clone was detected only a few times. V is TRBV11-2 and J is TRBJ2-7; D may be TRBD1 (5 bases). CDR1 and CDR2 from the germline V gene are SGHAT and FQNNGV. This CDR3 has 15 residues. Trimming pared 2 bases from V and 5 bases from J, leaving 16 bases between. CDR3 nucleotide sequence: TGTGCCAGCAGCTTATGGGGCAGAGCCGCGGACGAGCAGTACTTC. It encodes CASSLWGRAADEQYF.

This clone appeared a few times. The chain employs TRBV5-4 and TRBJ2-2; 7 bases fit TRBD2. V was pared by 5 bases and J by 3 bases, with 13 bases of the junction left unmatched. The CDR3 is made up of 17 amino acids. CDR1 and CDR2 (germline): SGHNT, YYREEE (reference sequence). CDR3 DNA: TGTGCCAGCAGTGGGGATAGCGGGCGACCTCACACCGGGGAGCTGTTTTTT. Translated, it gives CASSGDSGRPHTGELFF.

The rearrangement uses TRBV7-2 and TRBJ2-5, with 13 bases aligning to TRBD2. Germline CDR1 reads SGHTA; CDR2 reads FQGNSA. The ends lost 2 bases at V and 4 bases at J; junction bases unmatched: 1. The CDR3 loop spans 15 amino acids. The CDR3 region has the DNA TGTGCCAGCAGCTTAAGGACTAGCGGGAGAGAGACCCAGTACTTC. This codes for CASSLRTSGRETQYF.

This chain links TRBV29-1 with TRBJ2-7; 14 bases are a match to TRBD2. This CDR3 has 14 amino acids. CDR1 and CDR2 from the germline V gene are SQVTM and ANQGSEA. The V segment lost 5 bases and the J segment 2 bases; nucleotides outside the gene matches: 2. CDR3 sequence reads: CSVRTSGRPYEQYF. The DNA of the CDR3 is TGCAGCGTTAGGACTAGCGGGAGGCCCTACGAGCAGTACTTC.

This chain links TRBV2 with TRBJ2-2, with 7 positions matching TRBD2. Germline V gene data show CDR1 as SNHLY and CDR2 as FYNNEI. With 8 bases clipped from V and 6 bases from J, the junction kept 12 bases outside the gene matches. The length of the CDR3 is 15 residues. In DNA form, the CDR3 reads TGTGCCAGCCACTTGGGGGGGGGAAGGCCCGGGGAGCTGTTTTTT. Amino acid sequence: CASHLGGGRPGELFF.

The chain has TRBV6-1 and TRBJ2-3, with 10 bases lining up with TRBD1. V trimming: 4 bases; J trimming: 2 bases; junction bases outside the gene matches: 3. The germline V gene encodes CDR1 MNHNS and CDR2 SASEGT. This CDR3 has 15 amino acids. CDR3 loop: CASSAGTGATDTQYF. DNA of the CDR3: TGTGCCAGCAGTGCTGGGACAGGGGCCACAGATACGCAGTATTTT.

The table lists this clone with a few counts. This chain links TRBV9 with TRBJ2-1, with 8 bases that match TRBD2. The V gene end was trimmed by 2 bases and the J gene end by 3 bases; junction bases not matched to a gene: 7. Germline assignment: CDR1 SGDLS and CDR2 YYNGEE. The CDR3 length is 16 residues. CDR3 residues: CASSVGLGFYYNEQFF. The CDR3 coding sequence is TGTGCCAGCAGCGTGGGACTAGGGTTCTACTACAATGAGCAGTTCTTC.